This T cell receptor (beta chain) was documented in a study of blood T cell repertoires in COVID-19. The wider study: Some COVID-19 samples were acute and others convalescent; all came from the United States, Italy and Spain. Sources were T cells, B-cell-depleted T cells, or PBMCs; the material itself was cDNA or gDNA.

Germline V gene lookup returns CDR1 MRHNA and CDR2 SNTAGT. This CDR3 is 16 amino acids long. Trimming took off 2 bases at V and 7 bases at J, with 17 bases between the two ends. This clone was detected only once. Authors' data handling: By means of reference gene primer amplification, nucleated cell counts were estimated. This table comes from immunoSEQ multiplex PCR, and its TCRdb copy is limited to in-frame clones, with some not included. Clonal size and the V and J genes are those of that table, whereas D and trimming came from the DNA. The sample lists about 78,000 clones; around nine tenths were seen once.

The V and J genes are TRBV6-4 and TRBJ1-4; the D is unclear. The clonotype was recovered from a man aged 50-60 years with active or convalescent COVID-19. Input material: peripheral blood. CDR3 residues: CASSDPPSYIGEKLFF. The CDR3 DNA sequence: TGTGCCAGCAGTGACCCCCCCAGTTATATTGGTGAAAAACTGTTTTTT.